This TCR beta chain stems from a study of neurological immune-mediated disorders. Time point in this sample: longitudinal time-point 2. Unsorted libraries were generated from 2 million PBMCs. These cells had been stored in RNAlater at -80 C. Broader study findings: A possible signature was seen in one related-CDR3 cluster, into which phylogenetic grouping placed the repertoires of 18 of 34 multiple sclerosis patients.

V was clipped by 2 bases and J by 3 bases, with 9 bases between them. The CDR3 consists of 14 residues. CDR1 SGHDT and CDR2 YYEEEE come from the germline V gene. This clonotype occurred many times. The antigen is undetermined. With 10-nucleotide random UMIs, 5'RACE was used to make the cDNA. Each CDR3 protein gets one entry after TCRdb re-called the 5' RACE reads with MiXCR. Altogether 80,000 to 100,000 distinct CDR3 sequences are present, 4.5% to 7.5% being singletons, with the ten largest covering 7.9%. The V call is TRBV5-6, the J call TRBJ2-4, with a tentative D call TRBD1 (6 bases). The sample consisted of PBMCs. The clonotype originates from a woman between 55 and 75 years old with multiple sclerosis. CDR3 in amino acids: CASSFGRGKNIQYF. In nucleotides, the CDR3 is TGTGCCAGCAGCTTCGGCAGGGGCAAAAACATTCAGTACTTC.